The 4 T cell receptor beta chains in this list originate from one sample, sequenced in a study of cytomegalovirus exposure and HLA in healthy donors. The PCR was carried out with 60 Vbeta primers and 13 Jbeta primers. Assay: immunoSEQ multiplex PCR; the TCRdb copy retains only in-frame clones and omits some. The sample holds 190,000 or so clones, roughly four fifths seen once. The sequencing input was PBMCs. The source is a woman in her forties or fifties in good health and CMV-seropositive.

Points on this clone: Other nucleotide sequences in the sample specify the same CDR3. This chain links TRBV29-1 with TRBJ1-1, with unresolved D. Germline CDR1 reads SQVTM; CDR2 reads ANQGSEA. The germline V and J ends were trimmed by 1 base and 1 base, with 7 bases remaining between them. The length of the CDR3 is 13 residues. CDR3 sequence (DNA): TGCAGCGTTGAAGGAACAGAGAACACTGAAGCTTTCTTT. The encoded protein is CSVEGTENTEAFF. The complete variable domain, with remaining parts taken from reference TRBV29-1 and TRBJ1-1, reads SAVISQKPSRDICQRGTSLTIQCQVDSQVTMMFWYRQQPGQSLTLIATANQGSEATYESGFVIDKFPISRPNLTFSTLTVSNMSPEDSSIYLCSVEGTENTEAFFGQGTRLTVV.

This clone was observed a few times. The CDR3 DNA follows: TGCGCCAGCAGCCACTACGCACTAGCGGGGGCCAATGAGCAGTTCTTC. Translation: CASSHYALAGANEQFF. This chain uses TRBV4-1 with TRBJ2-1; 11 bases match TRBD2. The V gene end was trimmed by 3 bases and the J gene end by 6 bases; junction bases not matched to a gene: 7. This CDR3 comprises 16 residues. Germline lookup yields CDR1 MGHRA and CDR2 YSYEKL.

The chain employs TRBV6-6 and TRBJ1-5, with unresolved D. From germline, CDR1 is MNHNY and CDR2 SVGAGI (reference sequence). This CDR3 region has 14 residues. With 7 bases removed from V and 0 bases from J, the gap between germline ends came to 10 bases. Written as DNA, the CDR3 is TGTGCCAGCACCCCCATTCATAGCAATCAGCCCCAGCATTTT. Encoded protein: CASTPIHSNQPQHF.

The chain links TRBV6-6 to TRBJ2-5, with 7 bases identical to TRBD2. The end of the DNA is better explained by TRBJ2-7, so the J call may be wrong. The germline gives CDR1 MNHNY, CDR2 SVGAGI (reference sequence). The CDR3 spans 15 residues. CDR3 nucleotide sequence: TGTGCCAGCAGTTACGGACTAGTCGACTCCTACGAGCAGTACTTC. Its translation: CASSYGLVDSYEQYF.